This T cell receptor beta chain was sequenced during a study of blood T cell repertoires in COVID-19. Only in-frame clones appear in the TCRdb table, and some are missing; sequencing was by immunoSEQ multiplex PCR. Here the sample spans 85,000 to 120,000 clones, more than 90% being singletons. The CDR3 is made up of 19 amino acids. The specimen was peripheral blood. The origin of this receptor is a man between 18 and 29 years old with acute or convalescent COVID-19. The chain combines TRBV21-1 with TRBJ1-4; TRBD1 was called by the table and not checked on the DNA. TRBV21-1 corresponds to a pseudogene. The CDR3 spells CASSKMGTGKGTTNEKLFF. CDR3 DNA sequence: TGTGCCAGCAGCAAAATGGGGACAGGGAAGGGCACAACTAATGAAAAACTGTTTTTT.